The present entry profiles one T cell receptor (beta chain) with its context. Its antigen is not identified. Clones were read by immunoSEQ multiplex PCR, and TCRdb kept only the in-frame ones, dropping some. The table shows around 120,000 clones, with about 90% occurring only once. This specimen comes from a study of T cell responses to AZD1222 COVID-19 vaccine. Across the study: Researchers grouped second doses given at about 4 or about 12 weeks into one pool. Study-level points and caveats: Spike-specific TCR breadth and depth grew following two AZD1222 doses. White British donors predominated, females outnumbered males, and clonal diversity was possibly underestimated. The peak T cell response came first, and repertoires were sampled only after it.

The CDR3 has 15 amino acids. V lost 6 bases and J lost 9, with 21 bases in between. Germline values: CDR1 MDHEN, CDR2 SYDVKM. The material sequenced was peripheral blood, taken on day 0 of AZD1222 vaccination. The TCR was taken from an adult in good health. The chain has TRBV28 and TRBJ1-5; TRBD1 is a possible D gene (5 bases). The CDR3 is CASSLGTDPGRPQHF. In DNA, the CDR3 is TGTGCCAGCAGCCTAGGGACGGATCCCGGTCGGCCCCAGCATTTT.